Sequencing of this T cell receptor (beta chain) was carried out in a study of blood T cell repertoires in COVID-19. Turning to the study itself: Acute and convalescent COVID-19 specimens originated in the United States, Italy and Spain. From T cells, B-cell-depleted T cells, or PBMCs came the material, which was cDNA or gDNA.

Per the authors' pipeline: Amplification of reference gene primers provided the estimated nucleated cell counts. The protocol was immunoSEQ multiplex PCR, while the TCRdb copy is restricted to in-frame clones and leaves out a portion. V, J and clone size are those of that table, while D and trimming were read from the DNA. The sample lists 150,000 to 200,000 clones; over 85% were seen once. The Seattle site enrolled patients during active infection and followed them longitudinally. The CDR3 has 15 residues. The ends were cut back, 5 bases at V and 0 bases at J, with 11 bases in the middle. CDR1 and CDR2 (germline): MNHEY, SVGEGT.

Sequences were obtained from peripheral blood. This chain links TRBV6-2 or TRBV6-3 with TRBJ2-1, with a possible D match to TRBD2 (5 bases). The TCR originated in a woman aged 60-75 years with COVID-19, enrolled during active disease. As DNA, the CDR3 is TGTGCCAGCAGTGAGGACTCGCCCTCCTACAATGAGCAGTTCTTC. As protein: CASSEDSPSYNEQFF.